Here is one TCR beta chain with its context. Germline V CDR1 and CDR2: SGHDT, YYEEEE. J gave up 7 bases and V 5 bases, and 10 bases lay outside the gene matches. The CDR3 is 14 residues long. TCRdb's copy holds only in-frame clones and misses some; the assay was immunoSEQ multiplex PCR. The data hold fewer than 500,000 clones, with roughly 85% observed a single time. These data belong to a study of blood T cell repertoires in COVID-19. Turning to the study itself: Researchers got acute and convalescent COVID-19 samples from the United States, Italy and Spain. PBMCs, B-cell-depleted T cells, or T cells provided the cDNA or gDNA that made up the material.

The clonotype originates from a woman under 40 with active or convalescent COVID-19. V is TRBV5-6 and J is TRBJ1-2; 8 bases line up with TRBD1. The sample taken for sequencing was peripheral blood. CDR3 nucleotides: TGTGCCAGCAGTCCAGGACAGGGTAAATTTGGCTACACCTTC. Translation gives CASSPGQGKFGYTF. The variable domain in full, completed from reference TRBV5-6 and TRBJ1-2, reads DAGVTQSPTHLIKTRGQQVTLRCSPKSGHDTVSWYQQALGQGPQFIFQYYEEEERQRGNFPDRFSGHQFPNYSSELNVNALLLGDSALYLCASSPGQGKFGYTFGSGTRLTVV.